What follows is one T cell receptor (beta chain) and its context. Generated by immunoSEQ multiplex PCR, the TCRdb table keeps only in-frame clones and is missing some. The sample has tens of thousands of clones; roughly 89% are singletons. The data were taken from a study of blood T cell repertoires in COVID-19. Study background: Acute and convalescent COVID-19 specimens originated in the United States, Italy and Spain. The analysed material was cDNA or gDNA that came from T cells, B-cell-depleted T cells, or PBMCs.

Trimming removed 5 bases from V and 0 bases from J; junction bases left unmatched: 4. This CDR3 contains 15 residues. Germline loops: CDR1 SEHNR, CDR2 FQNEAQ (reference sequence). The rearrangement joins TRBV7-9 to TRBJ2-1; the match to TRBD1 covers 7 bases. The clonotype comes from a woman aged 50 to 60 with active COVID-19. Sequencing input: peripheral blood. CDR3 sequence reads: CASSADRVSYNEQFF. The DNA of the CDR3 is TGTGCCAGCAGCGCTGACAGGGTCTCCTACAATGAGCAGTTCTTC.